Shown below are 17 T cell receptor beta chains from a single sample sequenced in a study of T cell changes during pregnancy in multiple sclerosis (dated by TCRdb to between 2018 and 2021). The library was prepared using the immunoSEQ multiplex PCR assay. TCRdb re-hosts the immuneACCESS table, in-frame sequences only. Its copies lack some clones; in the studies checked, an unresolved V gene accounts for under half of them, and the cause for the rest is not known. A total of around 50,000 clones appear in this sample, about 92% of them only once. The biggest ten clones account for approximately 0.72% of the sample. The material was CD4+ T cells from peripheral blood mononuclear cells, obtained in the third trimester of pregnancy. The receptor source for this set is a female donor with multiple sclerosis, enrolled in a pregnancy study.

This clone has only one observation. The V and J genes are TRBV18 and TRBJ2-5, with D tentatively TRBD1 (6 bases). Germline loops: CDR1 KGHSH, CDR2 LQKENI. This CDR3 comprises 16 residues. Trimming shortened V by 5 bases and J by 5 bases, and 21 bases separated the two germline ends. The CDR3 sequence: CASSALELGAGETQYF. CDR3 in DNA: TGTGCCAGCTCAGCCCTTGAACTGGGGGCCGGGGAGACCCAGTACTTC.

This rearrangement joins TRBV5-8 to TRBJ2-5, with D tentatively TRBD2 (6 bases). Germline V lookup: CDR1 SGHTS, CDR2 YDEGEE. This CDR3 comprises 16 residues. V was shortened by 0 bases and J by 5 bases, with 17 bases between the two germline ends. The CDR3 nucleotides are TGTGCCAGCAGCTTGGAGGTCGCGGGACTTAGGGAGACCCAGTACTTC. Protein product: CASSLEVAGLRETQYF.

This chain uses TRBV28 with TRBJ2-7; D is perhaps TRBD1 (5 bases). The CDR3 covers 14 residues. From germline, CDR1 is MDHEN and CDR2 SYDVKM. V gave up 2 bases and J gave up 4 bases, with 12 bases separating them. The CDR3 DNA reads as TGTGCCAGCAGTTTAGCAGGGCCTCCTTACGAGCAGTACTTC. Protein sequence: CASSLAGPPYEQYF.

The J gene is TRBJ2-7, the V gene TRBV6-7; D is possibly TRBD1 (5 bases). TRBV6-7 qualifies as an ORF whose function is uncertain. Trimming took 2 bases from V and 4 from J, leaving 15 bases between them. The CDR3 runs to 15 residues. CDR3 region: CASSYRATARYEQYF. Here the CDR3 DNA reads TGTGCCAGCAGTTACCGAGCGACAGCGAGGTACGAGCAGTACTTC.

The V call is TRBV7-3, the J call TRBJ2-5; 9 bases are shared with TRBD2. Per germline, CDR1 SGHTA and CDR2 FQGTGA. This CDR3 comprises 15 residues. V dropped 5 bases and J dropped 3; count of bases not matched to a gene: 7. The CDR3 bases are TGTGCCAGCAGCCCCGCGGGAGGGGATAAAGAGACCCAGTACTTC. It encodes CASSPAGGDKETQYF.

The chain couples TRBV4-2 to TRBJ1-4; D is possibly TRBD1 (5 bases). Germline V gene data show CDR1 as LGHNA and CDR2 as YNFKEQ. V was trimmed by 1 base and J by 8 bases, leaving 17 bases between them. This CDR3 is 16 amino acids long. DNA of the CDR3: TGTGCCAGCAGCCAAGGGCACGGGGGGGAGTTGGAAAAACTGTTTTTT. Translation gives CASSQGHGGELEKLFF.

The chain couples TRBV14 to TRBJ1-2, with D unclear. The V end lost 4 bases, the J end lost 4 bases, and 10 bases lay between the germline ends. The germline gives CDR1 SGHDN, CDR2 FVKESK. There are 13 residues in the CDR3. The CDR3 is CASSPRTAYGYTF. CDR3 DNA: TGTGCCAGCAGCCCGAGGACTGCCTATGGCTACACCTTC.

The chain joins TRBV2 to TRBJ2-7; possibly TRBD2 for D (5 bases). The germline gives CDR1 SNHLY, CDR2 FYNNEI. Between the trimmed V and J ends, which lost 0 bases and 1 base, there was a span of 7 bases. The CDR3 covers 14 residues. CDR3 sequence reads: CASSEARGSYEQYF. DNA for the CDR3: TGTGCCAGCAGTGAAGCCCGGGGTTCCTACGAGCAGTACTTC.

The count of this clone is one. Relative to the germline gene, one junction end is altered; a read error may explain this. The CDR3 nucleotides are TGTGCTAGCAGCCAACCTACTAGCGCTCCCTACGAGCAGTACTTC. Its translation: CASSQPTSAPYEQYF. The chain employs TRBV7-7 and TRBJ2-7; 7 bases map to TRBD2. The germline V gene has CDR1 SSHAT and CDR2 FNYEAQ (reference sequence). The CDR3 has 15 amino acids. The entire variable domain, with the rest obtained from reference TRBV7-7 and TRBJ2-7, is as follows: GAGVSQSPRYKVTKRGQDVTLRCDPISSHATLYWYQQALGQGPEFLTYFNYEAQPDKSGLPSDRFSAERPEGSISTLTIQRTEQRDSAMYRCASSQPTSAPYEQYFGPGTRLTVT.

The V call is TRBV27, the J call TRBJ2-7; 7 bases agree with TRBD2. CDR1 and CDR2 (germline): MNHEY, SMNVEV (reference sequence). The CDR3 spans 13 residues. The CDR3 bases are TGTGCTATCGGAAAGCGGGGCCCCTACGAGCAGTACTTC. Translation: CAIGKRGPYEQYF.

This chain connects TRBV10-2 to TRBJ1-2; 7 nucleotides line up with TRBD1. CDR3 length equals 15 residues. Losses at the gene ends were 2 bases for V and 6 bases for J; bases not matched to a gene: 9. Germline CDR1 is WSHSY and CDR2 is SAAADI. The CDR3 region is CASSENPSTGNGYTF. CDR3 nucleotides: TGCGCCAGCAGTGAGAATCCCTCGACAGGGAATGGCTACACCTTC.

V is TRBV7-2 and J is TRBJ2-1; D is possibly TRBD1 (6 bases). The CDR3 runs 16 residues. The germline V and J ends were trimmed by 0 bases and 1 base, with 10 bases remaining between them. CDR1 is SGHTA, CDR2 FQGNSA, per germline. The CDR3 is CASSLARDRSYNEQFF. CDR3 sequence (DNA): TGTGCCAGCAGCTTAGCGAGAGACAGGTCCTACAATGAGCAGTTCTTC.

V gene TRBV15 combines with J gene TRBJ2-1, with 7 bases aligning to TRBD2. The CDR3 contains 20 residues. J gave up 2 bases and V 0 bases, and 16 bases lay outside the gene matches. Per the germline V gene, CDR1 is LNHNV and CDR2 is YYDKDF (reference sequence). DNA for the CDR3: TGTGCCACCAGCAGAGATCGCGGGCCGGGGGGTAGCGGGCCCTACAATGAGCAGTTCTTC. Translated, it gives CATSRDRGPGGSGPYNEQFF. The variable domain in full, with the rest retrieved from reference TRBV15 and TRBJ2-1, is DAMVIQNPRYQVTQFGKPVTLSCSQTLNHNVMYWYQQKSSQAPKLLFHYYDKDFNNEADTPDNFQSRRPNTSFCFLDIRSPGLGDTAMYLCATSRDRGPGGSGPYNEQFFGPGTRLTVL.

The chain employs TRBV5-1 and TRBJ2-7; no firm D call. The germline V gene has CDR1 SGHRS and CDR2 YFSETQ. The CDR3 loop spans 12 amino acids. V was shortened by 0 bases and J by 6 bases, with 7 bases between the two germline ends. The CDR3 reads CASSLGTGEQYF. For the CDR3, the DNA is TGCGCCAGCAGCTTGGGAACGGGCGAGCAGTACTTC.

This chain joins TRBV5-6 and TRBJ1-4, with D unresolved. CDR1 is SGHDT and CDR2 is YYEEEE in the germline V gene. The CDR3 length is 14 residues. V lost 8 bases, J lost 7 bases, and 18 bases lay in between. This CDR3 is CASPSTGICEKLFF. CDR3 in DNA: TGTGCCAGTCCCTCCACCGGTATTTGTGAAAAACTGTTTTTT.

The chain employs TRBV30 and TRBJ1-2; 9 bases are a match to TRBD1. In germline, CDR1 is GTSNPN, CDR2 SVGIG (reference sequence). The junction had 16 bases not matched to a gene; V was cut back by 5 bases and J by 6 bases. The CDR3 has 16 amino acids. CDR3 DNA: TGTGCCTGGGATCTGTCGGGACAGGGATTCTATCATGGCTACACCTTC. Amino acid sequence: CAWDLSGQGFYHGYTF.

In its sample, this clone was seen once. The chain links TRBV6-5 to TRBJ1-5; 8 bases are shared with TRBD1. Per the germline V gene, CDR1 is MNHEY and CDR2 is SVGAGI. V dropped 6 bases and J dropped 3; count of bases not matched to a gene: 7. This CDR3 has 15 residues. The CDR3 here is CASSFGQGANQPQHF. The DNA of the CDR3 is TGTGCCAGCAGCTTCGGACAGGGAGCCAATCAGCCCCAGCATTTT.